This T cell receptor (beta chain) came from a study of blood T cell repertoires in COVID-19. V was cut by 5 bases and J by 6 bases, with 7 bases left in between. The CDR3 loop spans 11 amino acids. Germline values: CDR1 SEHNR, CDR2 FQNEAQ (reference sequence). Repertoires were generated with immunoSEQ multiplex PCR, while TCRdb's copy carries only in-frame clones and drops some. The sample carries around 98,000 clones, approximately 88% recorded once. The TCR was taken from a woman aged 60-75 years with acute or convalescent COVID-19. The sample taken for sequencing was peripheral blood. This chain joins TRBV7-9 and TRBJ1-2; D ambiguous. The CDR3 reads CASSPRDGYTF. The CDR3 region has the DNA TGTGCCAGCAGCCCCCGGGATGGCTACACCTTC.